This TCR beta chain was captured in a study of T and B cells in COVID-19 patients. At the level of the study: Active-infection patients were older, median roughly 62 years, than recovered patients, median roughly 35 years.

Trimming removed 5 bases at V and 4 bases at J, with 12 bases between. Germline CDR1 reads MNHEY; CDR2 reads SMNVEV (reference sequence). The CDR3 contains 13 residues. From blood, about 250-500 ng of genomic DNA served as TRB template. TRB rearrangements were amplified by multiplex PCR with BIOMED2 TRB-A/B primers. Each CDR3 protein gets one entry after TCRdb re-called the multiplex PCR reads with MiXCR. The sample contains nearly 15,000 distinct CDR3 sequences, around 30% of which appear only once. About this clonotype itself: Antigen specificity is unknown.

Study observations and caveats: Patients with COVID-19 reportedly showed strongly skewed T cell receptor beta variable and joining gene usage. Few blood samples existed from mildly ill patients during symptoms or early in severe cases.

The origin of this receptor is a human donor who had recovered from COVID-19. The J gene is TRBJ2-7, the V gene TRBV27; D not resolved. The sample consisted of blood. The DNA of the CDR3 is TGTGCCAGCAGTCTAGGCCACGGATACGAGCAGTACTTC. The encoded protein is CASSLGHGYEQYF.